This T cell receptor (beta chain) was sequenced during a study of blood T cells in healthy people across ages. Study findings and constraints: Not knowing donor CMV status may have confounded expanded clonotype changes. Per-million-T-cell TCR beta diversity fell roughly linearly with age. Both naive CD4+ cell counts and diversity were greater in long-lived donors than in aged donors.

It was with a sample-barcoded 5' primer and a J-beta primer mix that a second PCR of about 7 to 12 cycles was run. From the 5' RACE reads, TCRdb called clonotypes with MiXCR, one entry per CDR3 protein. The table has about 640,000 distinct CDR3 sequences, about 54% seen once; the top ten hold 30% to 40%. Worth noting for this clonotype: Its antigen is unknown.

The sample providers were healthy Caucasian people from Russia, aged roughly 6 to 95. Germline V gene sequence: CDR1 MNHEY, CDR2 SVGEGT. V dropped 5 bases and J dropped 5; count of bases not matched to a gene: 11. The CDR3 contains 16 residues. This chain joins TRBV6-2 or TRBV6-3 and TRBJ2-3; 9 bases map to TRBD1. The receptor was isolated from a man aged 60-69 years in good health. Material: blood. For the CDR3, the DNA is TGTGCCAGCAGTGCTGAAAACAGGGGGCCCAAAGATACGCAGTATTTT. Translated, it gives CASSAENRGPKDTQYF.